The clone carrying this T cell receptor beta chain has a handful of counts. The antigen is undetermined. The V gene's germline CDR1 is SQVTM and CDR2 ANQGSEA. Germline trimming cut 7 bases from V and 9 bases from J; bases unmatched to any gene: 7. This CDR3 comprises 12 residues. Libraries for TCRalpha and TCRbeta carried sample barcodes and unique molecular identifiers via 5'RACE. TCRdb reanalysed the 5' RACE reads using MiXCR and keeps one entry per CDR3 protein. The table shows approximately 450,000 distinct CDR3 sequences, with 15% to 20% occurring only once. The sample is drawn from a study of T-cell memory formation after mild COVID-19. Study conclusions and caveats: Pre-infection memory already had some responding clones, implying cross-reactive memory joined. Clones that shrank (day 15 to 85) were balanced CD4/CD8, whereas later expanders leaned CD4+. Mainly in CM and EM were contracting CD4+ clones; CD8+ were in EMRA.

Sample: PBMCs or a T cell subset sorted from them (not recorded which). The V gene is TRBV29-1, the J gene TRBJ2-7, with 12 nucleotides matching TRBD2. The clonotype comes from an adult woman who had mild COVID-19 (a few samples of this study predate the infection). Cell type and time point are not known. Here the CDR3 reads CSARLAGEGQYF. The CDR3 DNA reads TGCAGCGCCAGACTAGCGGGAGAGGGGCAGTACTTC.